The 29 T cell receptor beta chains reported below all come from one sample, sequenced in a study of T cell repertoires in cytomegalovirus infection. TCRdb independently ran MiXCR on the reads; one entry per CDR3 protein. The sample records some 300,000 distinct CDR3 sequences, roughly 15% being singletons. Sequences were obtained from PBMCs. These receptors were collected from a human donor in good health (CMV status not recorded). Some clones in this sample may be carry-over from other donors' samples.

This clonotype showed up many times. The rearrangement links TRBV7-9 to TRBJ1-1; no firm D call. Trimming shortened V by 1 base and J by 1 base, and 10 bases separated the two germline ends. The CDR3 spans 15 residues. The germline V gene has CDR1 SEHNR and CDR2 FQNEAQ (reference sequence). CDR3 sequence (DNA): TGTGCCAGCAGCTTAGGTTCCGGCCGGAACACTGAAGCTTTCTTT. This gives the protein CASSLGSGRNTEAFF.

This clonotype appeared a few times. This chain links TRBV5-6 with TRBJ2-2; 7 bases line up with TRBD1. V gave up 0 bases and J gave up 5 bases; unmatched junction bases: 4. This CDR3 spans 15 amino acids. CDR1 and CDR2 (germline): SGHDT, YYEEEE. CDR3 nucleotides: TGTGCCAGCAGCTTGGATGGGACAGCGACCGGGGAGCTGTTTTTT. Translated, it gives CASSLDGTATGELFF.

This rearrangement joins TRBV4-2 to TRBJ2-7; 8 nucleotides agree with TRBD1. The germline V gene has CDR1 LGHNA and CDR2 YNFKEQ. V was clipped by 4 bases and J by 6 bases; unmatched bases: 8. The CDR3 totals 14 residues. This CDR3 is CASSPQGVSPEQYF. In nucleotides, the CDR3 is TGTGCCAGCAGCCCACAGGGGGTATCTCCCGAGCAGTACTTC.

This chain links TRBV2 with TRBJ2-1, with D perhaps TRBD2 (6 bases). In germline, CDR1 is SNHLY, CDR2 FYNNEI. The CDR3 is 13 residues long. Trimming shortened V by 6 bases and J by 6 bases, and 12 bases separated the two germline ends. The CDR3 sequence: CASRKGGFNEQFF. CDR3 nucleotides: TGTGCCAGCAGAAAGGGAGGATTCAATGAGCAGTTCTTC.

The rearrangement uses TRBV7-2 and TRBJ1-1, with 9 bases matching TRBD1. From germline, CDR1 is SGHTA and CDR2 FQGNSA. Germline trimming cut 1 base from V and 3 bases from J; bases unmatched to any gene: 18. The CDR3 has 20 residues. The CDR3 sequence is CASSLEGWGQGHFGDTEAFF. The DNA for the CDR3 is TGTGCCAGCAGCTTAGAGGGTTGGGGACAGGGACACTTTGGGGACACTGAAGCTTTCTTT.

The CDR3 DNA sequence: TGTGCCAGCAGCAAGAAGAGTTTGTTCCGAGAGACCCAGTACTTC. Protein sequence: CASSKKSLFRETQYF. The chain couples TRBV6-1 to TRBJ2-5; the D is unclear. The CDR3 totals 15 residues. Trimming took off 6 bases at V and 4 bases at J, with 18 bases between the two ends. CDR1 is MNHNS and CDR2 is SASEGT in the germline V gene.

A few counts support this clonotype. The CDR3 sequence is CASSYRRQFNTEAFF. Here the CDR3 DNA reads TGTGCCAGCAGTTACCGGAGACAGTTCAACACTGAAGCTTTCTTT. The chain has TRBV6-6 and TRBJ1-1, with D possibly TRBD1 on 5 matching bases. Germline lookup yields CDR1 MNHNY and CDR2 SVGAGI (reference sequence). V lost 2 bases, J lost 2 bases, and 12 bases lay in between. CDR3 length equals 15 residues.

In its sample, this clonotype was seen a few times. The chain couples TRBV12-3 or TRBV12-4 to TRBJ1-5, with unresolved D. There are 12 residues in the CDR3. The ends were cut back, 5 bases at V and 10 bases at J, with 12 bases in the middle. CDR3 bases: TGTGCCAGCAGTCCGACTCCTCTTCCCCAGCATTTT. It yields the protein CASSPTPLPQHF.

J is TRBJ2-3 and V is TRBV6-5; D possibly corresponds to TRBD2 (7 bases). Germline V CDR1 and CDR2: MNHEY, SVGAGI. CDR3 length equals 15 residues. Trimming shortened V by 0 bases and J by 6 bases, and 13 bases separated the two germline ends. In nucleotides, the CDR3 is TGTGCCAGCAGTTACTCGAACGGGGGGCGCGATACGCAGTATTTT. Its protein is CASSYSNGGRDTQYF.

This clonotype was seen ten or more times. The V and J genes are TRBV7-2 and TRBJ1-2; D gene ambiguous. CDR1 SGHTA and CDR2 FQGNSA come from the germline V gene. The ends were cut back, 1 base at V and 0 bases at J, with 9 bases in the middle. The CDR3 loop spans 15 amino acids. This chain's CDR3 is CASSLDSVANYGYTF. The CDR3 DNA follows: TGTGCCAGCAGCTTAGACAGCGTTGCTAACTATGGCTACACCTTC.

The V and J genes are TRBV5-1 and TRBJ2-1, with D perhaps TRBD1 (5 bases). V lost 9 bases to trimming and J lost 9 bases, with 19 bases between them. The CDR3 runs 13 residues. Germline assignment: CDR1 SGHRS and CDR2 YFSETQ. CDR3 sequence (DNA): TGCGCCACCTTCGACAGCCAAGGCGGTGAGCAGTTCTTC. It translates to CATFDSQGGEQFF.

The chain recombines TRBV12-3 or TRBV12-4 with TRBJ1-2; a weak D match, TRBD1 (6 bases). The germline V and J ends were trimmed by 7 bases and 4 bases, with 13 bases remaining between them. The CDR3 covers 13 residues. The CDR3 loop is CASNLGGAYGYTF. The CDR3 DNA sequence: TGTGCCAGCAATTTGGGGGGGGCCTATGGCTACACCTTC.

This clonotype has at least ten counts. This chain uses TRBV27 with TRBJ2-3; no definite D call. V gave up 6 bases and J gave up 0 bases, with 7 bases separating them. CDR1 and CDR2 from the germline V gene are MNHEY and SMNVEV (reference sequence). The CDR3 spans 13 residues. CDR3 bases: TGTGCCAGCAGCTTGCGGAGCACAGATACGCAGTATTTT. It is translated as CASSLRSTDTQYF.

This clonotype appeared many times. J is TRBJ1-5 and V is TRBV6-6, with TRBD1 identical over 11 bases. Per germline, CDR1 MNHNY and CDR2 SVGAGI (reference sequence). The CDR3 is 14 residues long. With V trimmed by 7 bases and J by 7 bases, 6 bases remained unmatched. DNA for the CDR3: TGTGCCAGCACAGGGACAGGGGGTGGCCAGCCCCAGCATTTT. Residues: CASTGTGGGQPQHF.

The CDR3 sequence: CATSRGGQETQYF. In DNA form, the CDR3 reads TGTGCCACCAGTCGCGGCGGCCAAGAGACCCAGTACTTC. The gene calls are TRBV24-1 and TRBJ2-5; unclear D gene. Trimming removed 6 bases from V and 1 base from J, with 8 bases in between. The CDR3 has 13 amino acids. The germline CDR1 and CDR2 sequences are KGHDR and SFDVKD.

This clonotype has just a few counts. This sequence joins TRBV6-2 or TRBV6-3 and TRBJ2-7; no clear D gene. Germline CDR1 MNHEY, CDR2 SVGEGT. This CDR3 has 13 residues. V was cut by 6 bases and J by 0 bases, with 9 bases left in between. CDR3 DNA: TGTGCCAGCAGGGACGTGGACTCCTACGAGCAGTACTTC. Amino acids: CASRDVDSYEQYF.

The rearrangement joins TRBV18 to TRBJ1-5; D not resolved. The germline CDR1 and CDR2 sequences are KGHSH and LQKENI. V lost 6 bases and J lost 5, with 17 bases in between. CDR3 length: 15 amino acids. The CDR3 DNA follows: TGTGCCAGCTCGCAGGACGTGCGGTTGGATCAGCCCCAGCATTTT. Translation gives CASSQDVRLDQPQHF.

This clonotype was observed a handful of times. The chain combines TRBV14 with TRBJ2-3, with a possible D match to TRBD2 (5 bases). Per germline, CDR1 SGHDN and CDR2 FVKESK. CDR3 length: 13 amino acids. The V gene lost 5 bases and the J gene lost 6 bases, with 12 bases spanning the gap. CDR3 DNA: TGTGCCAGCAGCTTTCAAACGGGGGATACGCAGTATTTT. Translating it yields CASSFQTGDTQYF. Full variable domain (remainder filled in from reference TRBV14 and TRBJ2-3): EAGVTQFPSHSVIEKGQTVTLRCDPISGHDNLYWYRRVMGKEIKFLLHFVKESKQDESGMPNNRFLAERTGGTYSTLKVQPAELEDSGVYFCASSFQTGDTQYFGPGTRLTVL.

The rearrangement uses TRBV14 and TRBJ2-1; 7 positions agree with TRBD1. The CDR3 sequence is 16 residues long. Germline V gene sequence: CDR1 SGHDN, CDR2 FVKESK. V shed 1 base, J shed 7 bases, and the junction held 10 bases outside the gene matches. The CDR3 loop reads CASSQGDRALGNEQFF. The CDR3 DNA reads TGTGCCAGCAGCCAAGGAGACAGGGCCTTGGGGAATGAGCAGTTCTTC.

The chain couples TRBV20-1 to TRBJ2-7; D is uncertain. CDR1 is DFQATT, CDR2 SNEGSKA, per germline (reference sequence). This CDR3 contains 13 residues. V was shortened by 0 bases and J by 3 bases, with 9 bases between the two germline ends. The CDR3 nucleotides are TGCAGTGCTAGAGATCCTCAGAACTACGAGCAGTACTTC. Translation gives CSARDPQNYEQYF.

The chain has TRBV9 and TRBJ2-3; 10 positions agree with TRBD2. The CDR3 length is 17 residues. V shed 4 bases and J 3 bases; nucleotides not matched to a gene: 11. The germline V gene has CDR1 SGDLS and CDR2 YYNGEE. CDR3 sequence: CASSPSGGAVGTDTQYF. The DNA of the CDR3 is TGTGCCAGCAGCCCCAGCGGGGGGGCCGTCGGAACAGATACGCAGTATTTT. Filled out from reference TRBV9 and TRBJ2-3, the complete variable domain reads DSGVTQTPKHLITATGQRVTLRCSPRSGDLSVYWYQQSLDQGLQFLIQYYNGEERAKGNILERFSAQQFPDLHSELNLSSLELGDSALYFCASSPSGGAVGTDTQYFGPGTRLTVL.

This clonotype has ten or more counts. The gene calls are TRBV6-5 and TRBJ2-7, with 10 bases that match TRBD2. Germline assignment: CDR1 MNHEY and CDR2 SVGAGI. Unmatched junction bases numbered 8, after V lost 2 bases and J lost 4 bases. CDR3 length equals 16 residues. The CDR3 sequence: CASSYQSLAGEYEQYF. In DNA, the CDR3 is TGTGCCAGCAGTTACCAGTCCCTAGCGGGGGAATACGAGCAGTACTTC.

This clonotype turned up a few times. The chain joins TRBV5-1 to TRBJ2-1; a possible D gene is TRBD1 (5 bases). There are 16 residues in the CDR3. Looked up from germline, CDR1 is SGHRS and CDR2 is YFSETQ. The germline V and J ends were trimmed by 0 bases and 10 bases, with 20 bases remaining between them. The DNA of the CDR3 is TGCGCCAGCAGCTTGGCCGGTCGACAGCTTCCTGGCGAGCAGTTCTTC. This gives the protein CASSLAGRQLPGEQFF.

The chain couples TRBV18 to TRBJ1-5; no clear D gene. CDR3 size: 15 residues. Trimming stripped 3 bases from V and 0 bases from J, with 9 bases between. Germline V CDR1 and CDR2: KGHSH, LQKENI. The CDR3 DNA reads as TGTGCCAGCTCACCGCGACGAGATAGCAATCAGCCCCAGCATTTT. The encoded protein is CASSPRRDSNQPQHF.

This clonotype has a count of ten or more. J is TRBJ2-3 and V is TRBV7-2; TRBD2 matches at 7 bases. The CDR3 totals 18 residues. The V segment lost 2 bases and the J segment 2 bases; nucleotides outside the gene matches: 13. Germline CDR1 SGHTA, CDR2 FQGNSA. In DNA, the CDR3 is TGTGCCAGCAGCTTATCCCTAGGCCCAGCGGGGCCCACAGATACGCAGTATTTT. This gives the protein CASSLSLGPAGPTDTQYF. Full variable domain (missing parts from reference TRBV7-2 and TRBJ2-3): GAGVSQSPSNKVTEKGKDVELRCDPISGHTALYWYRQSLGQGLEFLIYFQGNSAPDKSGLPSDRFSAERTGGSVSTLTIQRTQQEDSAVYLCASSLSLGPAGPTDTQYFGPGTRLTVL.

There are a few counts of this clonotype. This rearrangement joins TRBV27 to TRBJ2-3; TRBD1 agrees at 7 bases. Germline assignment: CDR1 MNHEY and CDR2 SMNVEV (reference sequence). CDR3 size: 16 residues. V dropped 5 bases and J dropped 1; count of bases not matched to a gene: 9. The CDR3 loop is CASSITTGPGTDTQYF. The CDR3 DNA reads as TGTGCCAGCAGTATTACGACAGGGCCGGGCACAGATACGCAGTATTTT.

This rearrangement joins TRBV2 to TRBJ1-1, with 7 nucleotides matching TRBD1. CDR1 and CDR2 (germline): SNHLY, FYNNEI. The V segment lost 6 bases and the J segment 4 bases; nucleotides outside the gene matches: 8. The length of the CDR3 is 14 residues. The CDR3 loop is CASSGGGAGTEAFF. The CDR3, as DNA: TGTGCCAGCAGCGGAGGGGGCGCGGGCACTGAAGCTTTCTTT.

In this sample, this clonotype turned up a few times. The chain links TRBV7-2 to TRBJ2-5; no firm D call. Germline V CDR1 and CDR2: SGHTA, FQGNSA. The CDR3 is 14 amino acids. Deletions cut 1 base from V and 1 base from J, with 7 bases between. The CDR3 coding sequence is TGTGCCAGCAGCTTAGGGAGCATCCAAGAGACCCAGTACTTC. Residues: CASSLGSIQETQYF.

A few counts support this clonotype. V gene TRBV10-3 combines with J gene TRBJ1-2; D not resolved. The CDR3 runs 14 residues. Germline lookup yields CDR1 ENHRY and CDR2 SYGVKD. V was clipped by 3 bases and J by 2 bases, with 10 bases between them. The CDR3 loop is CAISEETVNYGYTF. CDR3 DNA sequence: TGTGCCATCAGTGAAGAGACGGTGAACTATGGCTACACCTTC.